One sample yielded the 5 T cell receptor beta chains listed below, sequenced in a study of identical twins. TCRdb processed the 5' RACE reads anew with MiXCR; each CDR3 protein has one entry. The table includes 640,000 or so distinct CDR3 sequences, 5.5% to 7.5% detected once. Sequencing was carried out using naive T cells sorted from blood. The origin of the receptors is a man aged 18-30 years in good health.

This clonotype was seen repeatedly, ten times or more. The chain links TRBV5-1 to TRBJ1-2; 8 positions agree with TRBD1. This CDR3 spans 14 amino acids. The ends lost 4 bases at V and 4 bases at J; junction bases unmatched: 6. Germline CDR1 SGHRS, CDR2 YFSETQ. CDR3 bases: TGCGCCAGCAGCACAACCAGGGGGCCCTATGGCTACACCTTC. Translation gives CASSTTRGPYGYTF.

This clonotype was observed a handful of times. The chain uses TRBV18 and TRBJ2-3, with D perhaps TRBD2 (6 bases). The CDR3 is 15 residues long. V was shortened by 2 bases and J by 1 base, with 10 bases between the two germline ends. Looked up from germline, CDR1 is KGHSH and CDR2 is LQKENI. The CDR3 sequence is CASSPMWGGTDTQYF. The CDR3 bases are TGTGCCAGCTCACCAATGTGGGGGGGCACAGATACGCAGTATTTT.

The CDR3 sequence is CAWSGRLVYEQYF. CDR3 bases: TGTGCCTGGAGTGGCAGACTAGTCTACGAGCAGTACTTC. The V and J genes are TRBV30 and TRBJ2-7, with a tentative D call TRBD2 (6 bases). CDR1 is GTSNPN, CDR2 SVGIG, per germline (reference sequence). The CDR3 is 13 amino acids. Trimming stripped 1 base from V and 3 bases from J, with 10 bases between.

The table lists this clonotype with many counts. The rearrangement uses TRBV4-2 and TRBJ2-2, with 12 bases fitting TRBD1. The CDR3 covers 18 residues. The trim removed 4 bases at V and 5 bases at J, leaving 11 bases unmatched. The germline V gene has CDR1 LGHNA and CDR2 YNFKEQ. CDR3 amino acids: CASSPSPGQGAGTGELFF. The CDR3 nucleotides read TGTGCCAGCAGCCCAAGTCCGGGACAGGGGGCAGGAACCGGGGAGCTGTTTTTT.

This chain connects TRBV20-1 to TRBJ2-1, with D hard to call. The CDR3 runs to 11 residues. In germline, CDR1 is DFQATT, CDR2 SNEGSKA (reference sequence). This CDR3 reads CSGGFYNEQFF. DNA of the CDR3: TGCAGCGGTGGGTTCTACAATGAGCAGTTCTTC.